Listed here are 11 T cell receptor beta chains from one sample, sequenced in a study of blood T cell repertoires in COVID-19. TCRdb's copy holds only in-frame clones and misses some; the assay was immunoSEQ multiplex PCR. Of around 290,000 clones listed, around 86% were seen once; the top ten hold around 1.7%. The sample comprised PBMCs or T cells enriched from blood (not recorded which). The receptor set was obtained from a woman aged 35 to 49 who had recovered from COVID-19.

This chain connects TRBV5-4 to TRBJ2-5; 9 bases are shared with TRBD2. Germline CDR1 is SGHNT and CDR2 is YYREEE (reference sequence). The length of the CDR3 is 17 residues. With V trimmed by 4 bases and J by 4 bases, 14 bases remained unmatched. Here the CDR3 reads CASSGHSGRVQTETQYF. The CDR3 DNA sequence: TGTGCCAGCAGCGGGCATAGCGGGAGAGTCCAGACAGAGACCCAGTACTTC.

The chain uses TRBV3-1 (or the pseudogene TRBV3-2) and TRBJ2-1; no clear D gene. Between the trimmed V and J ends, which lost 4 bases and 7 bases, there was a span of 11 bases. The V gene's germline CDR1 is LGHDT and CDR2 YNNKEL (reference sequence). CDR3 size: 13 residues. CDR3 loop: CASSPAGGNEQFF. DNA for the CDR3: TGTGCCAGCAGCCCGGCCGGCGGTAATGAGCAGTTCTTC.

The chain is built from TRBV5-1 and TRBJ1-6; TRBD1 is a possible D gene (5 bases). Germline loops: CDR1 SGHRS, CDR2 YFSETQ. Trimming removed 0 bases from V and 9 bases from J, with 10 bases in between. The CDR3 is 14 amino acids. CDR3 region: CASSLGQGRSPLHF. CDR3 nucleotides: TGCGCCAGCAGCTTGGGGCAGGGTCGTTCACCCCTCCACTTT. Variable domain in full (rest from reference TRBV5-1 and TRBJ1-6): KAGVTQTPRYLIKTRGQQVTLSCSPISGHRSVSWYQQTPGQGLQFLFEYFSETQRNKGNFPGRFSGRQFSNSRSEMNVSTLELGDSALYLCASSLGQGRSPLHFGNGTRLTVT.

The rearrangement joins TRBV5-8 to TRBJ1-3; no clear D gene. The germline V gene encodes CDR1 SGHTS and CDR2 YDEGEE. The CDR3 contains 15 residues. V was cut by 4 bases and J by 0 bases, with 11 bases left in between. This CDR3 reads CASSAGVSSGNTIYF. CDR3 coding DNA: TGTGCCAGCAGCGCGGGTGTCAGCTCTGGAAACACCATATATTTT.

This clone was picked up one time. V is TRBV7-3 and J is TRBJ2-7; TRBD2 might be the D (5 bases). Germline assignment: CDR1 SGHTA and CDR2 FQGTGA. This CDR3 is 15 amino acids long. The V end was cut by 4 bases, the J end by 4 bases, with 17 bases between. CDR3 in DNA: TGTGCCAGCAGCTCCCCGGGGAGCGGAGATTACGAGCAGTACTTC. This gives the protein CASSSPGSGDYEQYF.

The J gene is TRBJ1-1, the V gene TRBV6-5, with 8 bases aligning to TRBD1. CDR1 and CDR2 from the germline V gene are MNHEY and SVGAGI. J gave up 8 bases and V 4 bases, and 9 bases lay outside the gene matches. This CDR3 contains 14 residues. CDR3 nucleotide sequence: TGTGCCAGCAGTTTCACAGGGGGTGTCGCCGAAGCTTTCTTT. Protein: CASSFTGGVAEAFF.

The chain is built from TRBV6-2 or TRBV6-3 and TRBJ1-2, with TRBD1 matching over 8 bases. The CDR3 is 16 amino acids. Germline CDR1 MNHEY, CDR2 SVGEGT. The V segment lost 0 bases and the J segment 1 base; nucleotides outside the gene matches: 4. The CDR3 coding sequence is TGTGCCAGCAGTTACTCCGTGGGACAGGATAACTATGGCTACACCTTC. It codes for CASSYSVGQDNYGYTF.

The CDR3 DNA reads TGTGCCAGCAGCCAGTCCCGACAGGGAGCCTATGGCTACACCTTC. Translating it yields CASSQSRQGAYGYTF. This chain joins TRBV2 and TRBJ1-2, with TRBD1 identical over 7 bases. Germline V CDR1 and CDR2: SNHLY, FYNNEI. The V gene end was trimmed by 6 bases and the J gene end by 4 bases; junction bases not matched to a gene: 11. CDR3 length: 15 amino acids.

This clone was observed a single time. The chain couples TRBV14 to TRBJ2-7; 7 nucleotides align to TRBD1. From germline, CDR1 is SGHDN and CDR2 FVKESK. Trimming cost V 4 bases and J 2 bases; bases outside gene matches: 8. The CDR3 has 15 residues. DNA of the CDR3: TGTGCCAGCAGCCGTCCTGGCAGGGGGACCTACGAGCAGTACTTC. Translating gives CASSRPGRGTYEQYF.

The chain is built from TRBV13 and TRBJ1-2; 7 bases fit TRBD1. Germline trimming cut 6 bases from V and 2 bases from J; bases unmatched to any gene: 3. Germline-derived CDR1 and CDR2 are PRHDT and FYEKMQ (reference sequence). This CDR3 is built from 13 residues. The CDR3 sequence is CASRSQGNYGYTF. CDR3 nucleotide sequence: TGTGCCAGCAGGTCACAGGGGAACTATGGCTACACCTTC.

V and J are TRBV20-1 and TRBJ2-2, with D possibly matching TRBD2 (5 bases). The CDR3 sequence is 11 residues long. V lost 6 bases and J 8 bases, leaving 10 bases between the germline ends. Germline CDR1 and CDR2: DFQATT and SNEGSKA (reference sequence). The CDR3 sequence is CSARRLGELFF. In DNA form, the CDR3 reads TGCAGTGCCCGCCGACTAGGGGAGCTGTTTTTT.